This is a list of T cell receptor beta chains from one sample in a study of CD8 T cells in ankylosing spondylitis. TCRdb re-analysed the 5' RACE reads in MiXCR, keeping a single row per CDR3 protein. This table has roughly 670,000 distinct CDR3 sequences, roughly 19% appearing once. The sample taken for sequencing was blood, either unsorted or a sorted T cell fraction (not recorded which). The receptor source for this set is a male donor with ankylosing spondylitis. The CDR3 runs from the conserved cysteine through the conserved F or W. A D gene is named only where the DNA matches it firmly. Size is stated for part of the rows, as once, few or many counts, or as a class when the clone is expanded.

-,TRBV4-1,TRBD1,15,TRBJ2-2,CASTTGGLSGGELFF,TGCGCCAGCACCACAGGGGGCTTATCCGGCGGGGAGCTGTTTTTT
-,TRBV12-3/TRBV12-4,TRBD1,15,TRBJ2-3,CASTGTGGKTDTQYF,TGTGCCAGCACCGGGACAGGGGGTAAGACAGATACGCAGTATTTT
-,TRBV19,TRBD1,16,TRBJ2-1,CASSHQGAVNGDEQFF,TGTGCCAGTAGTCATCAGGGGGCGGTTAATGGCGATGAGCAGTTCTTC
few,TRBV6-2/TRBV6-3,TRBD2,20,TRBJ2-2,CASSLRGTSGRADSIGELFF,TGTGCCAGCAGCCTCCGCGGGACTAGCGGGAGGGCCGACAGTATCGGGGAGCTGTTTTTT
-,TRBV30,-,13,TRBJ1-6,CAWSVAGDSPLHF,TGTGCCTGGAGTGTTGCAGGGGATTCACCCCTCCACTTT
-,TRBV20-1,-,16,TRBJ1-1,CSARDESRGLNTEAFF,TGCAGTGCTAGAGACGAAAGTAGGGGATTGAACACTGAAGCTTTCTTT
-,TRBV4-1,TRBD2,12,TRBJ2-7,CASSRGGFEQYF,TGCGCCAGCAGCCGGGGGGGGTTCGAGCAGTACTTC
-,TRBV4-1,TRBD1,14,TRBJ1-5,CASSPRQGRGPQHF,TGCGCCAGCAGCCCTCGACAGGGCAGGGGGCCCCAGCATTTT
-,TRBV6-1,TRBD1,14,TRBJ2-1,CASRLGQGWGEQFF,TGTGCCAGCAGACTGGGACAGGGATGGGGTGAGCAGTTCTTC
few,TRBV5-1,-,15,TRBJ1-2,CASSLGAGFYYGYTF,TGCGCCAGCAGCTTGGGGGCAGGATTCTACTATGGCTACACCTTC
few,TRBV5-6,TRBD1,15,TRBJ1-1,CASTGRAGGHTEAFF,TGTGCCAGCACCGGACGGGCAGGGGGCCACACTGAAGCTTTCTTT
-,TRBV7-3,-,17,TRBJ1-5,CASSLTLRPYSNQPQHF,TGTGCCAGCAGCTTAACGTTAAGACCCTATAGCAATCAGCCCCAGCATTTT
-,TRBV24-1,TRBD1,16,TRBJ2-1,CATSDPGTGAYNEQFF,TGTGCCACCAGTGATCCCGGGACAGGGGCCTACAATGAGCAGTTCTTC
-,TRBV29-1,-,12,TRBJ2-1,CSVGRLYNEQFF,TGCAGCGTTGGCCGACTCTACAATGAGCAGTTCTTC
few,TRBV7-9,TRBD2,16,TRBJ2-1,CASSPWTSGAYNEQFF,TGTGCCAGCAGCCCCTGGACTAGCGGGGCTTACAATGAGCAGTTCTTC
few,TRBV29-1,TRBD1,14,TRBJ2-7,CSVDKGQGVGEQYF,TGCAGCGTTGACAAGGGACAGGGGGTGGGCGAGCAGTACTTC
few,TRBV12-3/TRBV12-4,-,15,TRBJ2-2,CASTLGGPNTGELFF,TGTGCCAGCACCCTAGGAGGGCCGAACACCGGGGAGCTGTTTTTT
few,TRBV5-1,TRBD1,17,TRBJ2-7,CASSSGGTGQGLYEQYF,TGCGCCAGCAGCTCCGGGGGCACGGGACAGGGTTTATACGAGCAGTACTTC
-,TRBV18,-,16,TRBJ1-1,CASSPGLVEGYTEAFF,TGTGCCAGCTCCCCCGGGCTCGTGGAGGGATACACTGAAGCTTTCTTT
-,TRBV5-1,TRBD1,13,TRBJ2-1,CASSTGQNLEQFF,TGCGCCAGCAGCACGGGACAGAATCTCGAGCAGTTCTTC
-,TRBV7-9,TRBD2,15,TRBJ2-1,CASSYLAGKYNEQFF,TGTGCCAGCAGCTATCTAGCGGGAAAATACAATGAGCAGTTCTTC
-,TRBV6-4,-,17,TRBJ1-4,CASSKRRGGGDNEKLFF,TGTGCCAGCAGTAAGCGGCGAGGAGGGGGAGATAATGAAAAACTGTTTTTT
many,TRBV9,-,13,TRBJ1-1,CASSAGGGTEAFF,TGTGCCAGCAGCGCCGGAGGGGGTACTGAAGCTTTCTTT
-,TRBV3-1,-,14,TRBJ2-7,CASSQGAGSHDQYF,TGTGCCAGCAGCCAAGGTGCAGGGTCCCACGATCAGTACTTC
few,TRBV6-1,-,16,TRBJ1-5,CASSIRAWRGNQPQHF,TGTGCCAGCAGTATCCGGGCCTGGAGGGGCAATCAGCCCCAGCATTTT
-,TRBV28,-,16,TRBJ2-5,CASSRRTVSYQETQYF,TGTGCCAGCAGTAGACGGACAGTTTCCTACCAAGAGACCCAGTACTTC
-,TRBV20-1,-,17,TRBJ2-3,CSASAQRWGAPTDTQYF,TGCAGTGCTAGTGCCCAGCGGTGGGGGGCCCCCACAGATACGCAGTATTTT
-,TRBV20-1,-,15,TRBJ2-3,CSAGVVGRRTDTQYF,TGCAGTGCTGGGGTAGTGGGCAGACGCACAGATACGCAGTATTTT
few,TRBV5-5,-,13,TRBJ1-4,CASSLGPGEKLFF,TGTGCCAGCAGCTTGGGTCCGGGTGAAAAACTGTTTTTT
-,TRBV9,-,14,TRBJ1-1,CASSDEGERTEAFF,TGTGCCAGCAGCGACGAGGGGGAGAGGACTGAAGCTTTCTTT
-,TRBV4-2,-,18,TRBJ2-1,CASSQDLAAVSSYNEQFF,TGTGCCAGCAGCCAAGATCTTGCCGCGGTTAGCTCCTACAATGAGCAGTTCTTC
-,TRBV4-1,-,14,TRBJ2-3,CASSQVGGPPAQYF,TGCGCCAGCAGCCAAGTTGGGGGGCCTCCAGCGCAGTATTTT
many,TRBV12-3/TRBV12-4,TRBD2,15,TRBJ2-2,CASRPLAGGAGELFF,TGTGCCAGCAGGCCACTAGCGGGGGGTGCCGGGGAGCTGTTTTTT
few,TRBV20-1,TRBD1,12,TRBJ2-7,CSARTGGIEQYF,TGCAGTGCCCGGACAGGGGGTATCGAGCAGTACTTC
-,TRBV27,TRBD1,17,TRBJ2-2,CASSPPRGTENTGELFF,TGTGCCAGCAGTCCACCCCGTGGGACAGAAAACACCGGGGAGCTGTTTTTT
few,TRBV4-3,-,17,TRBJ1-3,CASSQDWGAGSGNTIYF,TGCGCCAGCAGCCAAGATTGGGGGGCAGGGAGCGGAAACACCATATATTTT
-,TRBV5-1,-,20,TRBJ2-2,CASSYVRSESWAGNTGELFF,TGCGCCAGCAGCTACGTGCGGTCTGAGTCCTGGGCGGGAAACACCGGGGAGCTGTTTTTT
few,TRBV29-1,-,11,TRBJ1-3,CSVRQGNTIYF,TGCAGCGTTCGACAGGGAAACACCATATATTTT
many,TRBV5-1,-,13,TRBJ1-2,CASSFSDPYGYTF,TGCGCCAGCAGCTTTTCAGATCCATATGGCTACACCTTC
-,TRBV6-1,-,15,TRBJ1-1,CASSRLDGGNTEAFF,TGTGCCAGCAGTCGCCTCGACGGAGGGAACACTGAAGCTTTCTTT
-,TRBV12-3/TRBV12-4,-,18,TRBJ1-2,CASSLALFRDKADYGYTF,TGTGCCAGCAGTTTAGCCCTTTTCCGGGACAAGGCCGACTATGGCTACACCTTC
few,TRBV11-2,TRBD2,19,TRBJ2-2,CASSTRTSGTFANTGELFF,TGTGCCAGCAGCACGCGGACTAGCGGGACCTTTGCGAACACCGGGGAGCTGTTTTTT
-,TRBV2,TRBD1,15,TRBJ1-4,CASSVRTGPSEKLFF,TGTGCCAGCAGTGTCCGGACAGGCCCTTCGGAAAAACTGTTTTTT